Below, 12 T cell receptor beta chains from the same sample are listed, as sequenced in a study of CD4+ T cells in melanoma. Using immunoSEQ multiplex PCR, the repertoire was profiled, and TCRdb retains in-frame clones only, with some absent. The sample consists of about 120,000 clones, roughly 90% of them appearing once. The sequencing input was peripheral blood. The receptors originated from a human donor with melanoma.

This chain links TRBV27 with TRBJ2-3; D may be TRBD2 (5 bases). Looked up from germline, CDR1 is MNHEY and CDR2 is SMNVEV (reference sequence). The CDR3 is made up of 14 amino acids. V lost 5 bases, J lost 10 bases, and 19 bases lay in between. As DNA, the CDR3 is TGTGCCAGCAGTCCCCTAGAGGGCAGGATTGCGCAGTATTTT. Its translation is CASSPLEGRIAQYF.

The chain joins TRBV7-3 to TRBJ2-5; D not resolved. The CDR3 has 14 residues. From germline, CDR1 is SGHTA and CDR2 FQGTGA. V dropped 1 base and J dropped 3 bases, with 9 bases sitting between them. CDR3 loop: CASSLIPGKETQYF. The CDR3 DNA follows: TGTGCCAGCAGCTTAATTCCGGGTAAAGAGACCCAGTACTTC.

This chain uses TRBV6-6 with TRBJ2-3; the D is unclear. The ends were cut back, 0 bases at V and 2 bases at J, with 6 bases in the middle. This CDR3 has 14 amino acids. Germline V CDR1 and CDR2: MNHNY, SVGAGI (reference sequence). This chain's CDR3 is CASSYSLDTDTQYF. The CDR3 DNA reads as TGTGCCAGCAGTTACTCCTTAGACACAGATACGCAGTATTTT.

CDR3: CASSLVGHGETQYF. In DNA, the CDR3 is TGTGCCAGCAGCTTAGTCGGCCACGGAGAGACCCAGTACTTC. The V and J genes are TRBV7-2 and TRBJ2-5; D call uncertain. The CDR3 loop spans 14 amino acids. V was pared by 1 base and J by 4 bases, with 10 bases between. In germline, CDR1 is SGHTA, CDR2 FQGNSA.

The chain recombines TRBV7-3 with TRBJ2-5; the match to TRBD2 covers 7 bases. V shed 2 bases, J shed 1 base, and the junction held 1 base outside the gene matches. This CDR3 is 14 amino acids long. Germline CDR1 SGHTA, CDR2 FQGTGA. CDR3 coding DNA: TGTGCCAGCAGCTTAGGGGGGGGCCAAGAGACCCAGTACTTC. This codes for CASSLGGGQETQYF.

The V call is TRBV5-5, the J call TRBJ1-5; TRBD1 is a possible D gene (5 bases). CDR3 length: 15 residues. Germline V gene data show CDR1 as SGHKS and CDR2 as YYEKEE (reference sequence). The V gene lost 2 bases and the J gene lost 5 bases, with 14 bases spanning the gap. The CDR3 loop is CASSLGGTAHQPQHF. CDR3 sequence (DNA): TGTGCCAGCAGCTTAGGTGGGACCGCTCATCAGCCCCAGCATTTT.

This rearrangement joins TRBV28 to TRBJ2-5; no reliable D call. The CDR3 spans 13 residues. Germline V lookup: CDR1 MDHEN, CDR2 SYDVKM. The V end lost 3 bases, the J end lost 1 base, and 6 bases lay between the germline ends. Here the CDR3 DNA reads TGTGCCAGCAGTTTTCAGTCCCAAGAGACCCAGTACTTC. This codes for CASSFQSQETQYF.

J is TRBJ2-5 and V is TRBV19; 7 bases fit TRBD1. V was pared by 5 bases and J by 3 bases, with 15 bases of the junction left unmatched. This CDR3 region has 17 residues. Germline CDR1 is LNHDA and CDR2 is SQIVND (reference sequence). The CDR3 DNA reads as TGTGCCAGTAGTCTGGCCAGGGGGATGGTAACGGAAGAGACCCAGTACTTC. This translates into CASSLARGMVTEETQYF.

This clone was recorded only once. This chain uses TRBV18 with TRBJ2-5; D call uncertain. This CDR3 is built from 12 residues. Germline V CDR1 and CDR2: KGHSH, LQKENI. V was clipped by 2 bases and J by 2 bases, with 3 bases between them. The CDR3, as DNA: TGTGCCAGCTCACCAGAACAAGAGACCCAGTACTTC. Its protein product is CASSPEQETQYF.

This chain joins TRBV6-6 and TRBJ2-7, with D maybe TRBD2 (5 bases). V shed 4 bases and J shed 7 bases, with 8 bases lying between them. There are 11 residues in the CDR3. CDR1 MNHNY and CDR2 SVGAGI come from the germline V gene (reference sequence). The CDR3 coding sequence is TGTGCCAGCAGTTGGACTGGAGAGCAGTACTTC. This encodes CASSWTGEQYF.

CDR3 in DNA: TGTGCCAGCAGCTTAGGAGCGGGGGGCAACACCGGGGAGCTGTTTTTT. Translated: CASSLGAGGNTGELFF. The genes are TRBV7-3 and TRBJ2-2; 9 bases match TRBD2. V trimming: 2 bases; J trimming: 2 bases; junction bases outside the gene matches: 3. Germline assignment: CDR1 SGHTA and CDR2 FQGTGA. This CDR3 spans 16 amino acids.

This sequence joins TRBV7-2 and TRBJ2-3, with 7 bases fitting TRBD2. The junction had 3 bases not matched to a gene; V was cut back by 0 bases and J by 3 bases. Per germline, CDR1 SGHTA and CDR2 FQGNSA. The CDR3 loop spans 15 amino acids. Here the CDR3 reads CASSLAGGSTDTQYF. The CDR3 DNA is TGTGCCAGCAGCTTAGCGGGGGGGAGTACAGATACGCAGTATTTT.